One and the same sample provided the 24 T cell receptor beta chains below, sequenced in a study of lymphopenia after photon versus proton radiotherapy. Sequenced by immunoSEQ multiplex PCR; TCRdb stores in-frame clones only, minus some. The data show about 160,000 clones, roughly nine tenths seen once. The sequencing used peripheral blood, collected from a patient treated with photon-based radiotherapy. These receptors were obtained from a man aged 50-59 years with gastric cancer.

The chain combines TRBV20-1 with TRBJ1-2; D might be TRBD1 (6 bases). Germline CDR1 and CDR2: DFQATT and SNEGSKA (reference sequence). The CDR3 loop spans 11 amino acids. The V gene lost 6 bases and the J gene lost 8 bases, with 13 bases spanning the gap. The CDR3 spells CSAERGYGYTF. The DNA of the CDR3 is TGCAGTGCCGAGAGGGGGTACGGCTACACCTTC.

Comments on this clone: Other DNA sequences within the sample encode an identical CDR3. This sequence joins TRBV7-3 and TRBJ2-6; D is possibly TRBD1 (5 bases). The CDR3 is made up of 15 amino acids. The V and J ends lost 3 bases and 4 bases respectively, with 10 bases between them. Per the germline V gene, CDR1 is SGHTA and CDR2 is FQGTGA. CDR3 sequence (DNA): TGTGCCAGCAGCTTCCAGGGTTCAGGGGCCAACGTCCTGACTTTC. Encoded protein: CASSFQGSGANVLTF.

V is TRBV7-2 and J is TRBJ1-1, with TRBD1 as a possible D gene (5 bases). The germline V gene encodes CDR1 SGHTA and CDR2 FQGNSA. The CDR3 extends over 16 amino acids. V lost 5 bases and J lost 10, with 26 bases in between. CDR3 nucleotides: TGTGCCAGCAGCGACCCACCCCGACGGGGGACTCTAGGAGCTTTCTTT. Translating gives CASSDPPRRGTLGAFF.

This sequence joins TRBV5-1 and TRBJ1-4, with D maybe TRBD1 (5 bases). V gave up 2 bases and J gave up 7 bases, with 12 bases separating them. CDR1 SGHRS and CDR2 YFSETQ come from the germline V gene. The CDR3 sequence is 14 residues long. CDR3 protein: CASSFGGVGEKLFF. The DNA of the CDR3 is TGCGCCAGCAGCTTCGGGGGAGTTGGTGAAAAACTGTTTTTT.

CDR3 residues: CAWGGLAGVGAGELFF. DNA of the CDR3: TGTGCCTGGGGCGGGTTAGCGGGAGTGGGAGCCGGGGAGCTGTTTTTT. The chain couples TRBV30 to TRBJ2-2; 9 bases are shared with TRBD2. The germline gives CDR1 GTSNPN, CDR2 SVGIG (reference sequence). CDR3 size: 16 residues. The trim removed 5 bases at V and 6 bases at J, leaving 13 bases unmatched.

The CDR3 region has the DNA TGCAGCGTTGAAGATGGTACGAGCTCTGGAAACACCATATATTTT. It codes for CSVEDGTSSGNTIYF. The chain is built from TRBV29-1 and TRBJ1-3; D remains ambiguous. V shed 0 bases and J shed 0 bases, with 9 bases lying between them. The CDR3 has 15 residues. Germline CDR1 SQVTM, CDR2 ANQGSEA.

This chain links TRBV28 with TRBJ1-2; no clear D gene. V lost 3 bases to trimming and J lost 2 bases, with 13 bases between them. The CDR3 spans 15 residues. Germline CDR1 and CDR2: MDHEN and SYDVKM. DNA of the CDR3: TGTGCCAGCAGTTTTGTCAGCGAGCTCAACTATGGCTACACCTTC. Its translation: CASSFVSELNYGYTF.

The V call is TRBV7-8, the J call TRBJ2-2; D gene unclear. This CDR3 comprises 14 residues. CDR1 is SGHVS and CDR2 is FQNEAQ in the germline V gene. With 7 bases removed from V and 0 bases from J, the gap between germline ends came to 9 bases. The CDR3 spells CASKAETNTGELFF. CDR3 nucleotides: TGTGCCAGCAAAGCAGAGACGAACACCGGGGAGCTGTTTTTT.

Only one count was recorded for this clone. The V and J genes are TRBV6-1 and TRBJ1-2; 8 positions agree with TRBD1. The CDR3 runs to 15 residues. Losses at the gene ends were 3 bases for V and 8 bases for J; bases not matched to a gene: 11. The germline V gene has CDR1 MNHNS and CDR2 SASEGT. CDR3: CASSDQDRGGQGYTF. CDR3 DNA: TGTGCCAGCAGTGACCAAGACAGGGGCGGACAAGGCTACACCTTC.

This chain links TRBV7-6 with TRBJ2-1; 13 bases are a match to TRBD2. V lost 5 bases to trimming and J lost 5 bases; unmatched junction nucleotides: 6. The CDR3 totals 16 residues. The germline CDR1 and CDR2 sequences are SGHVS and FNYEAQ. Written as DNA, the CDR3 is TGTGCCAGCAGCAGAACTAGCGGGAGGGCCCACAATGAGCAGTTCTTC. Residues: CASSRTSGRAHNEQFF.

Details on this clone: Other DNA sequences within the sample encode an identical CDR3. CDR3 sequence reads: CASSYRDGTEAFF. The CDR3 coding sequence is TGTGCCAGCAGTTACAGGGACGGCACTGAAGCTTTCTTT. The chain recombines TRBV6-6 with TRBJ1-1; a possible D gene is TRBD1 (5 bases). The CDR3 spans 13 residues. Trimming stripped 2 bases from V and 4 bases from J, with 8 bases between. The germline CDR1 and CDR2 sequences are MNHNY and SVGAGI (reference sequence).

This sequence joins TRBV5-1 and TRBJ2-5, with TRBD1 matching over 8 bases. In germline, CDR1 is SGHRS, CDR2 YFSETQ. V lost 4 bases, J lost 5 bases, and 13 bases stayed unmatched. The CDR3 contains 16 residues. CDR3 sequence (DNA): TGCGCCAGCAGCATTTCCGGACAGGGAAAAAGGGAGACCCAGTACTTC. Translation: CASSISGQGKRETQYF.

This chain joins TRBV5-1 and TRBJ2-1; D may be TRBD2 (6 bases). Trimming took 5 bases from V and 6 from J, leaving 18 bases between them. The length of the CDR3 is 15 residues. CDR1 and CDR2 from the germline V gene are SGHRS and YFSETQ. Written as DNA, the CDR3 is TGCGCCAGCAGTTTTACTAGCTACCCAATCAATGAGCAGTTCTTC. Encoded protein: CASSFTSYPINEQFF.

This clone was counted a few times. J is TRBJ2-7 and V is TRBV9; 7 positions agree with TRBD1. The CDR3 contains 13 residues. The J segment lost 11 bases and the V segment lost 3 bases, leaving 11 bases of the junction unmatched. Per germline, CDR1 SGDLS and CDR2 YYNGEE. CDR3 region: CASSANRGPPEYF. For the CDR3, the DNA is TGTGCCAGCAGCGCAAACAGGGGCCCACCGGAGTACTTC.

CDR3 in amino acids: CASSIGGLANYEQYF. The CDR3 coding sequence is TGTGCCAGTAGTATAGGGGGACTAGCTAACTACGAGCAGTACTTC. This chain links TRBV19 with TRBJ2-7; 9 positions match TRBD2. CDR1 and CDR2 from the germline V gene are LNHDA and SQIVND (reference sequence). The CDR3 sequence is 15 residues long. The junction had 4 bases not matched to a gene; V was cut back by 1 base and J by 3 bases.

The rearrangement links TRBV28 to TRBJ2-7; possible D gene TRBD1, 5 bases. V lost 3 bases and J 2 bases, leaving 11 bases between the germline ends. The CDR3 loop spans 14 amino acids. Germline V lookup: CDR1 MDHEN, CDR2 SYDVKM. In DNA form, the CDR3 reads TGTGCCAGCAGTTTTCGACAGCCGCCCTACGAGCAGTACTTC. It yields the protein CASSFRQPPYEQYF.

V usage is TRBV28 and J usage is TRBJ2-7; D is possibly TRBD1 (6 bases). Trimming removed 7 bases at V and 3 bases at J, with 16 bases between. The CDR3 spans 14 residues. Germline V gene data show CDR1 as MDHEN and CDR2 as SYDVKM. The CDR3 coding sequence is TGTGCCAGCATCGGGGCGACAGGATACTACGAGCAGTACTTC. Residues: CASIGATGYYEQYF.

The V call is TRBV7-2, the J call TRBJ2-1; D gene uncertain. Trimming shortened V by 5 bases and J by 4 bases, and 12 bases separated the two germline ends. This CDR3 is 14 amino acids long. Germline V gene data show CDR1 as SGHTA and CDR2 as FQGNSA. CDR3 sequence reads: CASSPTAGYNEQFF. The CDR3 region has the DNA TGTGCCAGCAGCCCCACGGCTGGTTACAATGAGCAGTTCTTC.

As DNA, the CDR3 is TGCGCCAGCAGTGCTGGGACATCGACCTACGAGCAGTACTTC. Translating it yields CASSAGTSTYEQYF. The chain is built from TRBV4-1 and TRBJ2-7; perhaps TRBD1 as D (6 bases). The CDR3 has 14 residues. Trimming left V 6 bases short and J 2 bases short, with 14 bases between. Germline CDR1 and CDR2: MGHRA and YSYEKL.

The chain has TRBV6-1 and TRBJ1-2; perhaps TRBD1 as D (5 bases). V lost 1 base and J 4 bases, leaving 13 bases between the germline ends. The CDR3 has 15 residues. Per germline, CDR1 MNHNS and CDR2 SASEGT. This CDR3 is CASSEEERGFYGYTF. CDR3 DNA sequence: TGTGCCAGCAGTGAAGAGGAGAGGGGATTCTATGGCTACACCTTC.

This sequence joins TRBV19 and TRBJ2-1; D remains unclear. Deletions cut 6 bases from V and 9 bases from J, with 42 bases between. The CDR3 extends over 22 amino acids. Looked up from germline, CDR1 is LNHDA and CDR2 is SQIVND (reference sequence). The CDR3 spells CASRSDGRLFTISAQHHREQFF. For the CDR3, the DNA is TGTGCCAGTAGATCAGACGGAAGACTCTTTACAATCTCGGCCCAACATCACCGTGAGCAGTTCTTC.

This clone was seen a single time. The rearrangement joins TRBV28 to TRBJ2-5, with 13 bases lining up with TRBD2. With V trimmed by 6 bases and J by 1 base, 5 bases remained unmatched. Germline CDR1 and CDR2: MDHEN and SYDVKM. This CDR3 has 16 amino acids. CDR3 residues: CASSLGLAGPQETQYF. CDR3 bases: TGTGCCAGCAGCCTGGGACTAGCGGGACCCCAAGAGACCCAGTACTTC.

This chain joins TRBV7-8 and TRBJ2-1; no clear D. Trimming cost V 2 bases and J 0 bases, with 11 bases left between them. CDR1 SGHVS and CDR2 FQNEAQ come from the germline V gene. This CDR3 spans 16 amino acids. The CDR3: CASSLKVSYSYNEQFF. In DNA, the CDR3 is TGTGCCAGCAGCTTAAAGGTCTCGTACTCCTACAATGAGCAGTTCTTC.

This chain uses TRBV29-1 with TRBJ1-5, with D possibly being TRBD1 (6 bases). With 7 bases removed from V and 3 bases from J, the gap between germline ends came to 13 bases. CDR1 is SQVTM, CDR2 ANQGSEA, per germline. The CDR3 totals 13 residues. The CDR3 DNA follows: TGCAGCGCCGCGGACAGTTTCAATCAGCCCCAGCATTTT. Amino acids: CSAADSFNQPQHF.